This T cell receptor beta chain was sequenced in a study of T cell responses to AZD1222 COVID-19 vaccine. Study-wide findings and caveats: Two AZD1222 doses significantly raised spike-specific TCR breadth and depth over controls. Possibly, clonal diversity was underestimated; donors were largely white British and included more females.

Clones were sequenced by immunoSEQ multiplex PCR, and TCRdb holds only the in-frame ones, with some missing. The sample holds approximately 70,000 clones, around nine tenths seen once. As regards this clone: Its antigen is currently unknown.

This CDR3 is built from 13 residues. With 5 bases removed from V and 6 bases from J, the gap between germline ends came to 11 bases. The germline gives CDR1 MNHEY, CDR2 SMNVEV (reference sequence). The clonotype was recovered from an adult in good health. V usage is TRBV27 and J usage is TRBJ2-1; D is tentatively TRBD1 or TRBD2 (5 bases each). The input for sequencing was peripheral blood, taken on day 0 of AZD1222 vaccination. The CDR3 region is CASSPWGRNEQFF. CDR3 in DNA: TGTGCCAGCAGTCCCTGGGGACGCAATGAGCAGTTCTTC.